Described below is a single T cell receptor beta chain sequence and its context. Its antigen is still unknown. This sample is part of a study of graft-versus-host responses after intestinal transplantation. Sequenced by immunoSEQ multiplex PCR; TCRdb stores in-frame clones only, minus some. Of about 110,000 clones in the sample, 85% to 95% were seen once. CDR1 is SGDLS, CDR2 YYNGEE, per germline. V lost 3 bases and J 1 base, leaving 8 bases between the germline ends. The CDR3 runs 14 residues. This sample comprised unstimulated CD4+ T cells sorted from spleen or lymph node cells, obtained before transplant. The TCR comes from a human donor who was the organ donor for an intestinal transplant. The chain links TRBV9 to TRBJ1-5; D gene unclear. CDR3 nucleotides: TGTGCCAGCAGCGGAGGCATCAGCAATCAGCCCCAGCATTTT. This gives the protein CASSGGISNQPQHF.